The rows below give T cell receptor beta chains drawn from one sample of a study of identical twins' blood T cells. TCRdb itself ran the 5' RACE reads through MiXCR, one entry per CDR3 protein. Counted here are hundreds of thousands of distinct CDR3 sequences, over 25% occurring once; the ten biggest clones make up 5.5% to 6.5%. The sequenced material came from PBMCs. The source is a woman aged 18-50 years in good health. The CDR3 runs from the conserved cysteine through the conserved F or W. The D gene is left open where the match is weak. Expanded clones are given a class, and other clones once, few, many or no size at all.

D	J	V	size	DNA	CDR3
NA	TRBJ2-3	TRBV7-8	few	TGTGCCAGCAGCCCGACCGGTTACACAGATACGCAGTATTTT	CASSPTGYTDTQYF
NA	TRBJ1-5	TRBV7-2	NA	TGTGCCAGCAGCCCCTGGGGAGGAGACCAGCCCCAGCATTTT	CASSPWGGDQPQHF
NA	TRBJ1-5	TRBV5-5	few	TGTGCCAGTACTTCTCTGACGGGTGTTCAGCCCCAGCATTTT	CASTSLTGVQPQHF
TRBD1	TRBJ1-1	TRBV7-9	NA	TGTGCCAGCAGCTTTATCGGGACAGGGCCAACTGAAGCTTTCTTT	CASSFIGTGPTEAFF
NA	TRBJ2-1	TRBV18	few	TGTGCCAGCTCAGTCAAGGGTCCCCTACAGGACAATGAGCAGTTCTTC	CASSVKGPLQDNEQFF
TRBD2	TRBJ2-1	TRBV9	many	TGTGCCAGCAGCACCACGGGGGGCTACAATGAGCAGTTCTTC	CASSTTGGYNEQFF
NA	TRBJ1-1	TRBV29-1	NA	TGCAGCGGGTGGAGGAATAGACCCCCCACTGAAGCTTTCTTT	CSGWRNRPPTEAFF
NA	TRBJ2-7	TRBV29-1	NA	TGCAGCGTTGAACTCCGTGGCAAAGGCTACGAGCAGTACTTC	CSVELRGKGYEQYF
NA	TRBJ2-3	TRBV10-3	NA	TGTGCCATCAGATCCCTGGGGGGGCCGAACACAGATACGCAGTATTTT	CAIRSLGGPNTDTQYF
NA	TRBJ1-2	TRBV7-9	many	TGTGCCAGCAGCTTAGAAGGGACGGTAGAAGGAAATGGCTACACCTTC	CASSLEGTVEGNGYTF
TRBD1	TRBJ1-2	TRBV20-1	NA	TGCAGTGCTAGAGATCCCAGGACAGGGGAAAGGTATGGCTACACCTTC	CSARDPRTGERYGYTF
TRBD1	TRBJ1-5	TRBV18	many	TGTGCCAGCTCAAAGGACAGGGTGGACAATCAGCCCCAGCATTTT	CASSKDRVDNQPQHF
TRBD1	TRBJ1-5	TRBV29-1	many	TGCAGCGTTGAAGATGGGACAGGGGGCAATCAGCCCCAGCATTTT	CSVEDGTGGNQPQHF
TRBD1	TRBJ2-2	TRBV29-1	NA	TGCAGCATCACAGGGGACCCGAACACCGGGGAGCTGTTTTTT	CSITGDPNTGELFF
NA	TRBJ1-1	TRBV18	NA	TGTGCCAGCTCACCTCAAGGGCAGGGCGGCACTGAAGCTTTCTTT	CASSPQGQGGTEAFF
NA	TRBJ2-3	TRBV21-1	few	TGTGCCAGACCCGGAGTAAACTGGGGAGATACGCAGTATTTT	CARPGVNWGDTQYF
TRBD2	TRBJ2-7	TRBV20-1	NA	TGCAGTGCCTCTAGCGGTCCCGGTTACGAGCAGTACTTC	CSASSGPGYEQYF
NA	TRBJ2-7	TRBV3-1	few	TGTGCCAGCAGCCAAACCGGGACAAGCACCTACGAGCAGTACTTC	CASSQTGTSTYEQYF
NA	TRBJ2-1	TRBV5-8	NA	TGTGCCAGCAGCTTGGCAGGGCTTAACAATGAGCAGTTCTTC	CASSLAGLNNEQFF
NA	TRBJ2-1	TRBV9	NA	TGTGCCAGCAGCGTAGATGGCGGGGTCTACAATGAGCAGTTCTTC	CASSVDGGVYNEQFF
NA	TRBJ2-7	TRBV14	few	TGTGCCAGCAGCCAATTCAGGGGGGTAACCTACGAGCAGTACTTC	CASSQFRGVTYEQYF
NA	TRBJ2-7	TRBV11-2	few	TGTGCCAGCAGCTTTCTCGCGGCTGTCTCCTACGAGCAGTACTTC	CASSFLAAVSYEQYF
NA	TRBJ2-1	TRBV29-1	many	TGCAGCGTTGAATGGGACGAATCACCTCTGGGTGAGCAGTTCTTC	CSVEWDESPLGEQFF
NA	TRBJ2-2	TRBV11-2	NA	TGTGCCAGCAGCCCCCTCCGGAAGAACACCGGGGAGCTGTTTTTT	CASSPLRKNTGELFF
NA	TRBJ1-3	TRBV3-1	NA	TGTGCCAGCAGCCTTCAATCGGCCATATCCTCTGGAAACACCATATATTTT	CASSLQSAISSGNTIYF
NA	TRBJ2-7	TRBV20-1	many	TGCAGTGCCTCAATTCGGGACATCGGATCCTACGAGCAGTACTTC	CSASIRDIGSYEQYF
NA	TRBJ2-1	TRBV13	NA	TGTGCCCGCAGCTTACTGGGGGTAAGCTCCTACAATGAGCAGTTCTTC	CARSLLGVSSYNEQFF
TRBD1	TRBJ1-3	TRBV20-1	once	TGCAGTGCTAGAGATCCTAACTCCGGGACAGGGGTGTCGGGAAACACCATATATTTT	CSARDPNSGTGVSGNTIYF
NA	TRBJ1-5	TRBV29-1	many	TGCAGCGTTGTTTTAGGGGGGGCGCTGACCAATCAGCCCCAGCATTTT	CSVVLGGALTNQPQHF
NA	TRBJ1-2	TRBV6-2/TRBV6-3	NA	TGTGCCAGCAGTTACTCGATGACAGCGCCCTATGGCTACACCTTC	CASSYSMTAPYGYTF
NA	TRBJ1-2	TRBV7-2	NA	TGTGCCAGCCGGACCTATGGCTACACCTTC	CASRTYGYTF
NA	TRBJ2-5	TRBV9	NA	TGTGCCAGCAGCGTAGGAATCCACCAAGAGACCCAGTACTTC	CASSVGIHQETQYF
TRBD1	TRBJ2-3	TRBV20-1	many	TGCAGTGCTAGATACCAGGGGGAGGATACGCAGTATTTT	CSARYQGEDTQYF
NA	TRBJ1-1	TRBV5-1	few	TGCGCCAGCAGCTTGGCCAAGGGGCCGAACACTGAAGCTTTCTTT	CASSLAKGPNTEAFF
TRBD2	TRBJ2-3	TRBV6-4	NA	TGTGCCAGCAGTGGAACTAGCGGGGGTAGCACAGATACGCAGTATTTT	CASSGTSGGSTDTQYF
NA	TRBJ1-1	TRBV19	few	TGTGCCAGTTTGTTCGCAGAGAACACTGAAGCTTTCTTT	CASLFAENTEAFF
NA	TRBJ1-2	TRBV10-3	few	TGTGCCATCATTGACCAGGAAAGGTCGGGCTACACCTTC	CAIIDQERSGYTF
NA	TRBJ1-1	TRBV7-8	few	TGTGCCAGCAGCCCAAACAGGAATATGAACACTGAAGCTTTCTTT	CASSPNRNMNTEAFF
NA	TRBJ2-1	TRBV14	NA	TGTGCCAGCAGCCAAGGGCAGGGCATCGAAAACATGTACAATGAGCAGTTCTTC	CASSQGQGIENMYNEQFF
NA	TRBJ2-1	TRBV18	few	TGTGCCAGCTCACCGTTAGCGGATGAGCAGTTCTTC	CASSPLADEQFF
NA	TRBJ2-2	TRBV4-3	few	TGCGCCAGCAGCCAAGTTTTCCTCCCAAACACCGGGGAGCTGTTTTTT	CASSQVFLPNTGELFF
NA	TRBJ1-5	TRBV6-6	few	TGTGCCAGCAGGAGAGATCAGCCCCAGCATTTT	CASRRDQPQHF
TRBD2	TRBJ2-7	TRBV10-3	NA	TGTGCCATCAGTGAGGGACTAGCGGGACTCTCCTACGAGCAGTACTTC	CAISEGLAGLSYEQYF
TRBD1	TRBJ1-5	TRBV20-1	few	TGCAGTGCTAGAGCCCTCATGACAGGGGGCGAACATAGCAATCAGCCCCAGCATTTT	CSARALMTGGEHSNQPQHF
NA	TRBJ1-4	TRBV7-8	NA	TGTGCCAGCAGCTTAGAAAGGTGGCAGCCAAATGAAAAACTGTTTTTT	CASSLERWQPNEKLFF
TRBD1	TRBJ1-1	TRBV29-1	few	TGCAGCGCCCTGGGACAGCAGAACACTGAAGCTTTCTTT	CSALGQQNTEAFF
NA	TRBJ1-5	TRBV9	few	TGTGCCAGCAGCGTAGGTATCAGCAATCAGCCCCAGCATTTT	CASSVGISNQPQHF
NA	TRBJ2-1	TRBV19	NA	TGTGCCAGTAGTACTGCAGTGGGGTACAATGAGCAGTTCTTC	CASSTAVGYNEQFF
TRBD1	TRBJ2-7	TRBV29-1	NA	TGCAGCGTTGCCGGGACAGGGGGGGCCTACGAGCAGTACTTC	CSVAGTGGAYEQYF
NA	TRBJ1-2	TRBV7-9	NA	TGTGCCAGCAGCTCATCTGGGGGCCCTCTCTATGGCTACACCTTC	CASSSSGGPLYGYTF
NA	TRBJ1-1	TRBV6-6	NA	TGTACCAGCAGTTACGAAGTCATGAACACTGAAGCTTTCTTT	CTSSYEVMNTEAFF
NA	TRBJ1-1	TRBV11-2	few	TGTGCCAGCCACTGGGGGACTGAAGCTTTCTTT	CASHWGTEAFF
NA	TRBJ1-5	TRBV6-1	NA	TGTGCCAGCAGCCACAGTCAGGGCAATCAGCCCCAGCATTTT	CASSHSQGNQPQHF
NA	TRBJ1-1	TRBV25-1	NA	TGTGCCAGCAGTATACAGGGTGGGAACACTGAAGCTTTCTTT	CASSIQGGNTEAFF
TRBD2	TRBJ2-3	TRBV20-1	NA	TGCAGTGCTCGACTTTCCGGGAGGGCCTCAGATACGCAGTATTTT	CSARLSGRASDTQYF
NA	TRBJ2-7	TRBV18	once	TGTGCCAGCTCACCCAGGGTAGGGTTGGACGAGCAGTACTTC	CASSPRVGLDEQYF
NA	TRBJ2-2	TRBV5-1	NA	TGCGCCAGCAGCCCGGCATCGGTCTCCGGGGAGCTGTTTTTT	CASSPASVSGELFF